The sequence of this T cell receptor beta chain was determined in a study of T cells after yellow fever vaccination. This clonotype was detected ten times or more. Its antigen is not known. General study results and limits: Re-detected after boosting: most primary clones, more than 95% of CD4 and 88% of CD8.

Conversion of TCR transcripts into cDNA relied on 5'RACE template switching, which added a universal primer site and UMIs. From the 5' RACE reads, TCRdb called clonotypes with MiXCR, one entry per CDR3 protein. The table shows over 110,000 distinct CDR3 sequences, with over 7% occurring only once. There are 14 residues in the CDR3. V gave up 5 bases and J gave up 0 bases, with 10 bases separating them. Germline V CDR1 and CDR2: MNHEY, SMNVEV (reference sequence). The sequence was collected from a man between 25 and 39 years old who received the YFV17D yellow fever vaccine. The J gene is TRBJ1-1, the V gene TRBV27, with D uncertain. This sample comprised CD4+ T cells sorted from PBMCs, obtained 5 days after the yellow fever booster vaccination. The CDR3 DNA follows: TGTGCCAGCAGTCCCCCCGGGGTGAACACTGAAGCTTTCTTT. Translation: CASSPPGVNTEAFF.